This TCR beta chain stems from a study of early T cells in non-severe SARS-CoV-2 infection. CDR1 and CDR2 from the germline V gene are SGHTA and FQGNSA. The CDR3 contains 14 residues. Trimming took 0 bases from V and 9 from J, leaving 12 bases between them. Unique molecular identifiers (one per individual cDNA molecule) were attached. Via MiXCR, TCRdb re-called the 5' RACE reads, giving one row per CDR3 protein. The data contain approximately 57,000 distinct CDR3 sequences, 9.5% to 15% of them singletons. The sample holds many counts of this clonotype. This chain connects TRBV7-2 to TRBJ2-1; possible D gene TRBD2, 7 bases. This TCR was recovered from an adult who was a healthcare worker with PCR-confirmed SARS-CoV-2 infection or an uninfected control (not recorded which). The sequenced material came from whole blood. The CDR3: CASSLAGGRIEQFF. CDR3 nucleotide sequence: TGTGCCAGCAGCTTAGCGGGGGGGCGAATTGAGCAGTTCTTC.